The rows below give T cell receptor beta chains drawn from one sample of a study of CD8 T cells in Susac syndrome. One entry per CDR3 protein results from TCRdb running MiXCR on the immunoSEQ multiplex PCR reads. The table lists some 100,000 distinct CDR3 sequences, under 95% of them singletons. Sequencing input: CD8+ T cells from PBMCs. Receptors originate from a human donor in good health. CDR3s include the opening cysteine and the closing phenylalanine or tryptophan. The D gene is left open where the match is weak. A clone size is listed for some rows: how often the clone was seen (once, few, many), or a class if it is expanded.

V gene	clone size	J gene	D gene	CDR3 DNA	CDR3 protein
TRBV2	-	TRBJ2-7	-	TGTGCCAACCAGGACGGCTACGAGCAGTACTTC	CANQDGYEQYF
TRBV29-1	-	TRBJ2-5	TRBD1	TGCAGCGTAGAACAGGGGGTGATGGAGACCCAGTACTTC	CSVEQGVMETQYF
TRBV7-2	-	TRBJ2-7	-	TGTGCCAGCAGTCGGACAATTACCTACGAGCAGTACTTC	CASSRTITYEQYF
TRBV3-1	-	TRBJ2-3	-	TGTGCCAGCAGCACCCAGACAGATACGCAGTATTTT	CASSTQTDTQYF
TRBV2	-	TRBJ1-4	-	TGTGCCAGCAGTAGGTACGGGCCAACTAATGAAAAACTGTTTTTT	CASSRYGPTNEKLFF
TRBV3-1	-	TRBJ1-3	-	TGTGCCAGCGGGGATGCTGGGGGAAGCGGAAACACCATATATTTT	CASGDAGGSGNTIYF
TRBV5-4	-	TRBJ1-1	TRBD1	TGTGCCAGCAGCCCGACAGGGGCCCCTGAAGCTTTCTTT	CASSPTGAPEAFF
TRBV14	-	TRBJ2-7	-	TGTGCCAGCAGCCCTCCGGAGGCTCCCTACGAGCAGTACTTC	CASSPPEAPYEQYF
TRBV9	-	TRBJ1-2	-	TGTGCCAGCAGCGTGAATGTAGGACGGATTAACTATGGCTACACCTTC	CASSVNVGRINYGYTF
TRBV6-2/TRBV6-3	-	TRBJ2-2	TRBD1	TGTGCCAGCAGTCCCGGGACAGGGGCCGCCGGGGAGCTGTTTTTT	CASSPGTGAAGELFF
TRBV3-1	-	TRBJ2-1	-	TGTGCCAGCAGCCAAGCGGGAGAGAGTAGGAATGAGCAGTTCTTC	CASSQAGESRNEQFF
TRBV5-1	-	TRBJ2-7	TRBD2	TGCGCCAGCAGGTACGATAGCGGGAGGATATACGAGCAGTACTTC	CASRYDSGRIYEQYF
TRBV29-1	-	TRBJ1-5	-	TGCAGCGTTGCAAATGGTAATCAGCCCCAGCATTTT	CSVANGNQPQHF
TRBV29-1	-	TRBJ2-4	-	TGCAGCGTAGTTAAGCCGGCACCAGCCAAAAACATTCAGTACTTC	CSVVKPAPAKNIQYF
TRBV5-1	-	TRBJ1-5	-	TGCGCCACGAAACAGGAGGGCCAATCTTCGGTGAGCAATCAGCCCCAGCATTTT	CATKQEGQSSVSNQPQHF
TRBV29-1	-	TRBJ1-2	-	TGCAGCGTTGAAGATCCGGAAGAGGATCACTATGGCTACACCTTC	CSVEDPEEDHYGYTF
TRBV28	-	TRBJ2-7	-	TGTGCCAGCGGTGATCCGGACAGCTCCTTATCCCCCTACGAGCAGTACTTC	CASGDPDSSLSPYEQYF
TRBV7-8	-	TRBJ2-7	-	TGTGCCAGCAGCCCCAGGGCTCCGGGATCCTACGAGCAGTACTTC	CASSPRAPGSYEQYF
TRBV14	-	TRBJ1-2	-	TGTGCCAGCAGCTCCCTCGGCGGACTAGTGAGTGGCTACACCTTC	CASSSLGGLVSGYTF
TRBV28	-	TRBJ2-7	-	TGTGCCAGCAGTTTCCCCGCCGGCAGCTCCTACGAGCAGTACTTC	CASSFPAGSSYEQYF
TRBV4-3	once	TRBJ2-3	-	TGCGCCAGCAGCCAAGATTCAGGGCCAGATACGCAGTATTTT	CASSQDSGPDTQYF
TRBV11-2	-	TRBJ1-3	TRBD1	TGTGCCAGCCGGGACAGGGCAACTTGGGGTGGAAACACCATATATTTT	CASRDRATWGGNTIYF
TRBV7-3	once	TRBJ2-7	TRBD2	TGTGCCAGCAGCTCAGGGACTAGCGTTTTAGGCGAGCAGTACTTC	CASSSGTSVLGEQYF
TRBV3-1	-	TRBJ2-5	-	TGTGCCAGCAGCCGAATATCCGGGCCAAGTGGTGGGGAGACCCAGTACTTC	CASSRISGPSGGETQYF
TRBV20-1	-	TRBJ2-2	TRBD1	TGCAGTGCTAGCACAGGGGGCGGTCATGGCGGGGAGCTGTTTTTT	CSASTGGGHGGELFF
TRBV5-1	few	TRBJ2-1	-	TGCGCCAGCAGCTTGTTTCTCGGGCAGGGGTACAATGAGCAGTTCTTC	CASSLFLGQGYNEQFF
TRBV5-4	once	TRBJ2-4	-	TGTGCCAGCAGCTTGGATCGTAACATTCAGTACTTC	CASSLDRNIQYF
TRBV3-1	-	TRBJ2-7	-	TGTGCCAGCAGCCAAGGAACTGGCGAGCAGTACTTC	CASSQGTGEQYF
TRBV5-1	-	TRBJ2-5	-	TGCGCCAGCAAAATGGGACCGACTAGGTCGGAGACCCAGTACTTC	CASKMGPTRSETQYF